The clone carrying this T cell receptor (beta chain) was seen more than once but under ten times. What it recognizes is unknown. The data were taken from a study of neoadjuvant anti-PD-1 for oral cavity cancer. Findings and caveats of the study: Higher pretreatment blood Treg/Th17 ratios correlated with higher pretreatment blood and lower post-treatment tumor TCRbeta clonality.

Assay: immunoSEQ multiplex PCR; the TCRdb copy retains only in-frame clones and omits some. The sample carries around 17,000 clones, around 69% recorded once. V gave up 8 bases and J gave up 4 bases, with 14 bases separating them. The CDR3 is 13 residues long. CDR1 is MNHEY and CDR2 is SMNVEV in the germline V gene (reference sequence). The patients had HPV-negative, locally advanced oral cavity squamous cell carcinoma. The chain uses TRBV27 and TRBJ1-1; D gene unclear. Sample: PBMCs, taken before nivolumab (anti-PD-1) treatment. The sequence derives from a person between 40 and 85 years old with oral cavity squamous cell carcinoma. The CDR3 sequence: CASVSAAGTEAFF. The DNA of the CDR3 is TGTGCCAGCGTATCGGCCGCCGGCACTGAAGCTTTCTTT.